This T cell receptor (beta chain) was recorded in a study of T cells after yellow fever vaccination. Study-level information: Fractions containing few cells were prepared with SMART-Seq v4 Ultra Low Input. Broader study findings: The CD4 compartment and the CD8 compartment contained a small share of clonotypes in common.

In regard to this clonotype: Its target is unknown.

TCRdb passed the 5' RACE reads through MiXCR, listing each CDR3 protein once. Counted here are some 550,000 distinct CDR3 sequences, less than 20% occurring once; the ten biggest clones make up roughly an eighth. The source was PBMCs, collected 15 days after the yellow fever booster vaccination. The sequence was collected from a man under 40 who received the YFV17D yellow fever vaccine.

The CDR3, as DNA: TGTGCCAGCAGCCCTTGGGGCGGAGGGGACACTGAAGCTTTCTTT. Protein product: CASSPWGGGDTEAFF. This rearrangement joins TRBV7-9 to TRBJ1-1, with a weak D call TRBD1 (5 bases). Trimming shortened V by 5 bases and J by 3 bases, and 16 bases separated the two germline ends. The CDR3 totals 15 residues. Germline V lookup: CDR1 SEHNR, CDR2 FQNEAQ (reference sequence).